These 21 T cell receptor beta chains share one sample of origin, sequenced in a study of T cell repertoires in cytomegalovirus infection. For these receptors, no antigen is known. TCRdb reprocessed the reads via MiXCR and lists one record per CDR3 protein. The profile covers 400,000 to 600,000 distinct CDR3 sequences, with 40% to 50% appearing a single time and 35% to 50% taken by the ten largest. The sequences come from cultured PBMCs, collected from culture after CMV antigen stimulation. These receptors came from a human donor in good health (CMV status not recorded). Some clones in this sample may be carry-over from other donors' samples.

This clonotype showed up just a few times. The rearrangement uses TRBV6-5 and TRBJ1-1; possibly TRBD1 for D (6 bases). CDR3 length equals 13 residues. CDR1 is MNHEY and CDR2 is SVGAGI in the germline V gene. V lost 0 bases, J lost 8 bases, and 10 bases lay in between. The CDR3 bases are TGTGCCAGCAGTTACTCGAATGACAGGGAAGCTTTCTTT. Translating it yields CASSYSNDREAFF.

This clonotype was counted a few times. The chain recombines TRBV19 with TRBJ2-4, with a tentative D call TRBD1 (5 bases). With 8 bases removed from V and 9 bases from J, the gap between germline ends came to 17 bases. This CDR3 region has 13 residues. CDR1 and CDR2 from the germline V gene are LNHDA and SQIVND (reference sequence). The CDR3 spells CASQPLRGFIQYF. The CDR3 DNA follows: TGTGCCAGTCAACCCCTAAGGGGTTTCATTCAGTACTTC.

This clonotype has a handful of counts. The gene calls are TRBV6-2 or TRBV6-3 and TRBJ1-1, with D possibly being TRBD1 (6 bases). The germline gives CDR1 MNHEY, CDR2 SVGEGT. With 4 bases removed from V and 6 bases from J, the gap between germline ends came to 15 bases. The CDR3 runs to 14 residues. The CDR3 DNA sequence: TGTGCCAGCAGTTTGGGGGGCGGGGGTGCTGAAGCTTTCTTT. Its translation: CASSLGGGGAEAFF.

The rearrangement uses TRBV6-1 and TRBJ1-1; 8 bases fit TRBD1. The J segment lost 4 bases and the V segment lost 6 bases, leaving 4 bases of the junction unmatched. This CDR3 is built from 13 residues. The germline gives CDR1 MNHNS, CDR2 SASEGT. CDR3 region: CASRDRVVTEAFF. CDR3 nucleotides: TGTGCCAGCAGGGACAGGGTCGTCACTGAAGCTTTCTTT.

V is TRBV7-8 and J is TRBJ2-1; 11 bases line up with TRBD2. This CDR3 is built from 17 residues. Losses at the gene ends were 4 bases for V and 7 bases for J; bases not matched to a gene: 12. CDR1 and CDR2 (germline): SGHVS, FQNEAQ. The CDR3 here is CASSSSGGRWEGNEQFF. CDR3 nucleotides: TGTGCCAGCAGCTCTAGCGGGGGGCGGTGGGAAGGTAATGAGCAGTTCTTC.

The chain uses TRBV6-5 and TRBJ2-5, with TRBD2 identical over 11 bases. The V segment lost 4 bases and the J segment 0 bases; nucleotides outside the gene matches: 10. Germline V gene data show CDR1 as MNHEY and CDR2 as SVGAGI. The CDR3 contains 18 residues. The CDR3 is CASSSSRASGGYQETQYF. CDR3 in DNA: TGTGCCAGCAGTTCCTCGCGGGCTAGCGGGGGGTACCAAGAGACCCAGTACTTC.

This clonotype was seen a few times. The chain has TRBV11-2 and TRBJ2-3, with D tentatively TRBD1 (5 bases). V shed 7 bases and J shed 2 bases, with 19 bases lying between them. CDR1 is SGHAT, CDR2 FQNNGV, per germline. This CDR3 contains 16 residues. CDR3 bases: TGTGCCAGCAACCATGGGGCTATATTTTTCACAGATACGCAGTATTTT. It translates to CASNHGAIFFTDTQYF. Complete variable domain (other parts from reference TRBV11-2 and TRBJ2-3): EAGVAQSPRYKIIEKRQSVAFWCNPISGHATLYWYQQILGQGPKLLIQFQNNGVVDDSQLPKDRFSAERLKGVDSTLKIQPAKLEDSAVYLCASNHGAIFFTDTQYFGPGTRLTVL.

The chain couples TRBV6-5 to TRBJ2-7; D remains ambiguous. Germline V CDR1 and CDR2: MNHEY, SVGAGI. Trimming stripped 6 bases from V and 4 bases from J, with 10 bases between. The CDR3 length is 12 residues. The CDR3: CASSQGIYEQYF. DNA of the CDR3: TGTGCCAGCAGCCAAGGAATTTACGAGCAGTACTTC.

This chain joins TRBV9 and TRBJ2-1; 8 bases map to TRBD2. The CDR3 loop spans 14 amino acids. The V segment lost 4 bases and the J segment 5 bases; nucleotides outside the gene matches: 5. The V gene's germline CDR1 is SGDLS and CDR2 YYNGEE. The chain's CDR3 is CASSPIAGHNEQFF. In DNA form, the CDR3 reads TGTGCCAGCAGCCCGATAGCGGGGCACAATGAGCAGTTCTTC.

The chain links TRBV20-1 to TRBJ1-6, with 7 bases that match TRBD1. Trimming took 3 bases from V and 0 from J; bases not matched to a gene: 8. Germline values: CDR1 DFQATT, CDR2 SNEGSKA (reference sequence). The CDR3 length is 17 residues. CDR3 amino acids: CSARLSTGSSYNSPLHF. Written as DNA, the CDR3 is TGCAGTGCTAGGCTCTCGACAGGGAGCTCCTATAATTCACCCCTCCACTTT.

V and J are TRBV7-2 and TRBJ2-3; 14 nucleotides match TRBD2. CDR1 and CDR2 (germline): SGHTA, FQGNSA. Unmatched junction bases numbered 10, after V lost 5 bases and J lost 3 bases. The CDR3 contains 18 residues. The chain's CDR3 is CASSAGTSGSIGTDTQYF. CDR3 coding DNA: TGTGCCAGCAGCGCCGGGACTAGCGGGAGTATTGGGACAGATACGCAGTATTTT.

The gene calls are TRBV12-3 or TRBV12-4 and TRBJ2-3; perhaps TRBD1 as D (6 bases). This CDR3 comprises 21 residues. V was shortened by 3 bases and J by 2 bases, with 30 bases between the two germline ends. In DNA form, the CDR3 reads TGTGCCAGCAGTTTGTCGGGGACAAGGTTAGGTGTTGAGGAAAACACAGATACGCAGTATTTT. It is translated as CASSLSGTRLGVEENTDTQYF.

The sample holds a few counts of this clonotype. V and J are TRBV6-6 and TRBJ2-1; 7 positions match TRBD2. V lost 2 bases to trimming and J lost 3 bases; unmatched junction nucleotides: 13. There are 18 residues in the CDR3. Germline-derived CDR1 and CDR2 are MNHNY and SVGAGI (reference sequence). Here the CDR3 DNA reads TGTGCCAGCAGTTACAGTGGGGGTCAGGCGGGAGACTACAATGAGCAGTTCTTC. Amino acid sequence: CASSYSGGQAGDYNEQFF.

This chain joins TRBV5-1 and TRBJ1-6; 7 bases agree with TRBD1. This CDR3 comprises 14 residues. V trimming: 4 bases; J trimming: 5 bases; junction bases outside the gene matches: 3. Looked up from germline, CDR1 is SGHRS and CDR2 is YFSETQ. The CDR3: CASSIDRDNSPLHF. In DNA, the CDR3 is TGCGCCAGCAGCATCGACAGGGATAATTCACCCCTCCACTTT. Supplemented by reference TRBV5-1 and TRBJ1-6, the full variable domain reads KAGVTQTPRYLIKTRGQQVTLSCSPISGHRSVSWYQQTPGQGLQFLFEYFSETQRNKGNFPGRFSGRQFSNSRSEMNVSTLELGDSALYLCASSIDRDNSPLHFGNGTRLTVT.

The V call is TRBV7-2, the J call TRBJ2-5; D gene uncertain. V dropped 6 bases and J dropped 5 bases, with 13 bases sitting between them. The CDR3 extends over 13 amino acids. Germline CDR1 reads SGHTA; CDR2 reads FQGNSA. This chain's CDR3 is CASSLWGFETQYF. The CDR3 DNA is TGTGCCAGCAGTCTATGGGGTTTCGAGACCCAGTACTTC.

V gene TRBV29-1 combines with J gene TRBJ2-1, with D maybe TRBD2 (5 bases). Between the trimmed V and J ends, which lost 2 bases and 6 bases, there was a span of 14 bases. The CDR3 consists of 14 residues. Per germline, CDR1 SQVTM and CDR2 ANQGSEA. This chain's CDR3 is CSVERGVARNEQFF. CDR3 bases: TGCAGCGTTGAACGGGGAGTCGCCCGCAATGAGCAGTTCTTC.

This clonotype was counted many times. The chain couples TRBV7-2 to TRBJ1-1; a weak D match, TRBD1 (5 bases). The CDR3 loop spans 14 amino acids. CDR1 and CDR2 (germline): SGHTA, FQGNSA. The V gene lost 3 bases and the J gene lost 6 bases, with 14 bases spanning the gap. CDR3 in DNA: TGTGCCAGCAGCTTCGAAGCGACAGTTGCTGAAGCTTTCTTT. Its protein is CASSFEATVAEAFF.

The chain couples TRBV6-2 or TRBV6-3 to TRBJ2-1, with 8 positions matching TRBD2. The V gene's germline CDR1 is MNHEY and CDR2 SVGEGT. This CDR3 is 15 amino acids long. V trimming: 6 bases; J trimming: 2 bases; junction bases outside the gene matches: 6. The DNA of the CDR3 is TGTGCCAGCAGGCAACTAGCGGAGGCCTACAATGAGCAGTTCTTC. Its protein is CASRQLAEAYNEQFF.

This chain uses TRBV7-6 with TRBJ2-5; perhaps TRBD1 as D (5 bases). Looked up from germline, CDR1 is SGHVS and CDR2 is FNYEAQ. The CDR3 runs to 12 residues. Trimming removed 3 bases from V and 9 bases from J, with 11 bases in between. Here the CDR3 reads CASSFLGAAQYF. The CDR3 region has the DNA TGTGCCAGCAGCTTCCTAGGGGCGGCCCAGTACTTC.

The chain links TRBV7-2 to TRBJ2-5, with TRBD1 as a possible D gene (6 bases). The CDR3 runs to 14 residues. Trimming pared 5 bases from V and 2 bases from J, leaving 12 bases between. Germline values: CDR1 SGHTA, CDR2 FQGNSA. The CDR3 region is CASSLGQRQETQYF. CDR3 sequence (DNA): TGTGCCAGCAGCCTAGGACAGAGACAAGAGACCCAGTACTTC.

The chain combines TRBV12-3 or TRBV12-4 with TRBJ2-1; weak D call: TRBD2 (5 bases). The CDR3 covers 16 residues. Trimming took 1 base from V and 6 from J, leaving 16 bases between them. CDR3 residues: CASSLDPFIGSNEQFF. The DNA for the CDR3 is TGTGCCAGCAGTTTAGACCCCTTTATAGGGAGCAATGAGCAGTTCTTC.